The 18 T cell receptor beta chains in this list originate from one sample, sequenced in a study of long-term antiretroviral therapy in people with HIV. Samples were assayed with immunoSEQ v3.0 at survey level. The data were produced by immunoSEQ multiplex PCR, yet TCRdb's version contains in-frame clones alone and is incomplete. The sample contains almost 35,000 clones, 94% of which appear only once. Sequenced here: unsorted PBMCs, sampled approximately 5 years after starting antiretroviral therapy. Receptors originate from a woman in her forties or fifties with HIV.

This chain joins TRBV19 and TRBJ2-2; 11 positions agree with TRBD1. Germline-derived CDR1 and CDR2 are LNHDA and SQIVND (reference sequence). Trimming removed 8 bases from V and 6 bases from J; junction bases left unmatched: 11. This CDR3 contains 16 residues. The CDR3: CASHLRTGGASGELFF. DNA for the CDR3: TGTGCCAGTCATCTTAGGACAGGGGGCGCTTCCGGGGAGCTGTTTTTT. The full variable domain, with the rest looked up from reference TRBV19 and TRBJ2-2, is DGGITQSPKYLFRKEGQNVTLSCEQNLNHDAMYWYRQDPGQGLRLIYYSQIVNDFQKGDIAEGYSVSREKKESFPLTVTSAQKNPTAFYLCASHLRTGGASGELFFGEGSRLTVL.

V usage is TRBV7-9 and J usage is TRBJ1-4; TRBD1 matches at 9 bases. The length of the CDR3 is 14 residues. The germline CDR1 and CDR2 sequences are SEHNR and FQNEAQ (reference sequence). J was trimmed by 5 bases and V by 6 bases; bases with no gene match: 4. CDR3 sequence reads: CASSQTGGNEKLFF. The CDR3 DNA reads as TGTGCCAGCAGTCAGACAGGGGGAAATGAAAAACTGTTTTTT.

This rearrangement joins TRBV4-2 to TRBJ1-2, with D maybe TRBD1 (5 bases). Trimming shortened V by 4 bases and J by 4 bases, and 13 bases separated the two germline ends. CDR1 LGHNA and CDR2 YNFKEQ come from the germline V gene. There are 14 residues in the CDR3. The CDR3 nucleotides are TGTGCCAGCAGCCCGACCCAGGGAACCTATGGCTACACCTTC. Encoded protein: CASSPTQGTYGYTF.

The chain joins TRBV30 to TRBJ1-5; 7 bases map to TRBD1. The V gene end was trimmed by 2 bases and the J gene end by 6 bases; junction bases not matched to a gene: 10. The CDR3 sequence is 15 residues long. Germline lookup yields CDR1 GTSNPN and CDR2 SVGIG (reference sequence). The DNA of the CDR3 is TGTGCCTGGAGTCCCGGGACTCCAGGGGGTCAGCCCCAGCATTTT. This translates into CAWSPGTPGGQPQHF.

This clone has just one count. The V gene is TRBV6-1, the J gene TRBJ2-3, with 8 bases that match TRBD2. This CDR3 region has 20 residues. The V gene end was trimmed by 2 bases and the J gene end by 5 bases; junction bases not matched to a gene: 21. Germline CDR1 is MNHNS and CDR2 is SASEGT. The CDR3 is CASSESPGGALAQRKDTQYF. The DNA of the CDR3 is TGTGCCAGCAGTGAATCTCCCGGGGGGGCCTTAGCCCAGAGGAAAGATACGCAGTATTTT.

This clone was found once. Here the CDR3 reads CASSSPRQGAAYEQYF. The CDR3 DNA is TGTGCCAGCAGTTCACCGCGACAGGGGGCCGCCTACGAGCAGTACTTC. The rearrangement links TRBV28 to TRBJ2-7; the match to TRBD1 covers 10 bases. The CDR3 contains 16 residues. Germline assignment: CDR1 MDHEN and CDR2 SYDVKM. The V gene end was trimmed by 4 bases and the J gene end by 2 bases; junction bases not matched to a gene: 8.

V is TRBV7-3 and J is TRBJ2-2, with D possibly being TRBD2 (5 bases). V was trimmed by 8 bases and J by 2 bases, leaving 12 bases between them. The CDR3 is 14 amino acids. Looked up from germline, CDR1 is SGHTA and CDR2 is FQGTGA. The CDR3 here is CASSPPGNTGELFF. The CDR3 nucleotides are TGTGCCAGCTCCCCCCCGGGAAACACCGGGGAGCTGTTTTTT. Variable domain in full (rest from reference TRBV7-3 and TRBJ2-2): GAGVSQTPSNKVTEKGKYVELRCDPISGHTALYWYRQSLGQGPEFLIYFQGTGAADDSGLPNDRFFAVRPEGSVSTLKIQRTERGDSAVYLCASSPPGNTGELFFGEGSRLTVL.

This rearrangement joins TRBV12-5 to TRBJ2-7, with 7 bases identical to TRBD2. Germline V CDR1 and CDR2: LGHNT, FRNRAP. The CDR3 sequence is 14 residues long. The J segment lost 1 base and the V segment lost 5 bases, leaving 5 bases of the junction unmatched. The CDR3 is CASGPRGGSYEQYF. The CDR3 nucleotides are TGTGCTAGTGGTCCCCGCGGGGGATCCTACGAGCAGTACTTC.

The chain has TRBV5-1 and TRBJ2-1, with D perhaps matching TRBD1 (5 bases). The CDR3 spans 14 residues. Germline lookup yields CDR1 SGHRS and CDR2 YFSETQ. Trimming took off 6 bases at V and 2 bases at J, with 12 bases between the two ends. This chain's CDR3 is CASNPDRAYNEQFF. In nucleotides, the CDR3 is TGCGCCAGCAACCCCGACAGAGCCTACAATGAGCAGTTCTTC.

The CDR3 DNA sequence: TGTGCCAGCAGCCTATCAGACAGGAACTATCAGCCCCAGCATTTT. This codes for CASSLSDRNYQPQHF. The genes are TRBV6-6 and TRBJ1-5; D is possibly TRBD1 (6 bases). Per germline, CDR1 MNHNY and CDR2 SVGAGI (reference sequence). V lost 6 bases and J lost 5, with 17 bases in between. CDR3 size: 15 residues.

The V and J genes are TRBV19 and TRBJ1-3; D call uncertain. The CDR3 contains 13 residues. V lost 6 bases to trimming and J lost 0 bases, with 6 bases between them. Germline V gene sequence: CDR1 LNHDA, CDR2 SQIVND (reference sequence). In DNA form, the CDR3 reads TGTGCCAGTAGGCCAAGCTCTGGAAACACCATATATTTT. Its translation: CASRPSSGNTIYF.

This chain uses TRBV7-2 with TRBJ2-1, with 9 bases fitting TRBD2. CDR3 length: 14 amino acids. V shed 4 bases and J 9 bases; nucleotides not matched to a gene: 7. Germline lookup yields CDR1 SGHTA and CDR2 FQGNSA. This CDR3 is CASSSLAGGVEQFF. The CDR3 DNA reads TGTGCCAGCAGCTCTTTGGCGGGGGGGGTTGAGCAGTTCTTC. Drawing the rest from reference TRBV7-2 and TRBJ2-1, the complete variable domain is GAGVSQSPSNKVTEKGKDVELRCDPISGHTALYWYRQSLGQGLEFLIYFQGNSAPDKSGLPSDRFSAERTGGSVSTLTIQRTQQEDSAVYLCASSSLAGGVEQFFGPGTRLTVL.

CDR3 in amino acids: CASSPQDRNTEAFF. CDR3 sequence (DNA): TGTGCCAGCAGCCCCCAGGACAGGAACACTGAAGCTTTCTTT. V is TRBV9 and J is TRBJ1-1; maybe TRBD1 (6 bases). This CDR3 spans 14 amino acids. Germline V gene data show CDR1 as SGDLS and CDR2 as YYNGEE. Trimming took off 4 bases at V and 1 base at J, with 11 bases between the two ends.

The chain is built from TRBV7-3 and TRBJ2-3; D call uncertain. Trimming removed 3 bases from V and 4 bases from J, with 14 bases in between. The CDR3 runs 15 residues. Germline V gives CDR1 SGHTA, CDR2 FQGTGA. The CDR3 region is CASSLGLGWSDTQYF. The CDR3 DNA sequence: TGTGCCAGCAGCTTGGGCTTGGGGTGGTCAGATACGCAGTATTTT.

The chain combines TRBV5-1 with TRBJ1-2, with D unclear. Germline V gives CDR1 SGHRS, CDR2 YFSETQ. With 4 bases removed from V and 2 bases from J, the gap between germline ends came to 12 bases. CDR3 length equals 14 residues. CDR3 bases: TGCGCCAGCAGCGTCTCCGGGCCGAACTATGGCTACACCTTC. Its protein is CASSVSGPNYGYTF.

In DNA, the CDR3 is TGTGCCAGCAGCTTATTACCAGGGGTCCCGTCCTACGAGCAGTACTTC. It yields the protein CASSLLPGVPSYEQYF. The rearrangement joins TRBV7-8 to TRBJ2-7, with D perhaps matching TRBD1 (6 bases). This CDR3 is 16 amino acids long. Germline values: CDR1 SGHVS, CDR2 FQNEAQ. V was cut by 2 bases and J by 1 base, with 15 bases left in between.

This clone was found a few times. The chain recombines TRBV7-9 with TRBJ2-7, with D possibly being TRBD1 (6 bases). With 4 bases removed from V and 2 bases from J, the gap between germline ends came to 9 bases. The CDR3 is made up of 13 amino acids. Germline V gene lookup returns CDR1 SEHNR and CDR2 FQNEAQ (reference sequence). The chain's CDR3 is CASSSQGTYEQYF. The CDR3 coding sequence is TGTGCCAGCAGCTCCCAGGGGACCTACGAGCAGTACTTC.

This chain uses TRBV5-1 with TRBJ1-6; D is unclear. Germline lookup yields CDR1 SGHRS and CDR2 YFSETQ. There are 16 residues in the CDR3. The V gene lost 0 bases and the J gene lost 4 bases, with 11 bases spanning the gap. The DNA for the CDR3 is TGCGCCAGCAGCTTGGAACGGCAGGAGTATAATTCACCCCTCCACTTT. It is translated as CASSLERQEYNSPLHF.